Following are 19 T cell receptor beta chains from one sample sequenced in a study of lymphopenia after photon versus proton radiotherapy. Libraries were prepared by immunoSEQ multiplex PCR; TCRdb keeps only in-frame clonotypes and omits some of them. This table holds fewer than 35,000 clones, approximately 89% found once. Sequencing used peripheral blood, obtained from a patient treated with proton-based radiotherapy. The source of these receptors is a woman aged 65 to 85 with pancreatic cancer. Some clones in this sample may be carry-over from other donors' samples.

The chain is built from TRBV10-3 and TRBJ2-5; TRBD2 matches 8 bases. V was clipped by 3 bases and J by 5 bases; unmatched bases: 8. CDR1 is ENHRY and CDR2 is SYGVKD in the germline V gene. CDR3 size: 15 residues. This CDR3 is CAISESREGRETQYF. The DNA of the CDR3 is TGTGCCATCAGTGAAAGTCGGGAGGGTCGCGAGACCCAGTACTTC.

The chain employs TRBV28 and TRBJ2-5, with 8 bases matching TRBD1. J gave up 4 bases and V 6 bases, and 7 bases lay outside the gene matches. CDR1 is MDHEN and CDR2 is SYDVKM in the germline V gene. This CDR3 has 14 amino acids. As DNA, the CDR3 is TGTGCCAGCAGCCCGGACAGGGCGGGAGAGACCCAGTACTTC. It specifies CASSPDRAGETQYF. Full variable domain (remainder filled in from reference TRBV28 and TRBJ2-5): DVKVTQSSRYLVKRTGEKVFLECVQDMDHENMFWYRQDPGLGLRLIYFSYDVKMKEKGDIPEGYSVSREKKERFSLILESASTNQTSMYLCASSPDRAGETQYFGPGTRLLVL.

This sequence joins TRBV28 and TRBJ2-7; 10 positions agree with TRBD1. V trimming: 3 bases; J trimming: 0 bases; junction bases outside the gene matches: 8. CDR3 length: 17 residues. Germline V CDR1 and CDR2: MDHEN, SYDVKM. CDR3 sequence reads: CASSLTAGTGDSYEQYF. In DNA, the CDR3 is TGTGCCAGCAGTTTGACCGCCGGGACAGGGGACTCCTACGAGCAGTACTTC.

This chain joins TRBV29-1 and TRBJ2-1, with D tentatively TRBD2 (5 bases). The CDR3 is 11 residues long. V lost 5 bases, J lost 7 bases, and 9 bases lay in between. CDR1 is SQVTM, CDR2 ANQGSEA, per germline. The CDR3 nucleotides read TGCAGCGTTATTCCGGGGAATGAGCAGTTCTTC. Its protein product is CSVIPGNEQFF.

The chain links TRBV28 to TRBJ1-5, with 7 bases that match TRBD1. Trimming at V came to 8 bases and at J to 3 bases, leaving 13 bases not matched to a gene. CDR3 length: 16 residues. Germline loops: CDR1 MDHEN, CDR2 SYDVKM. CDR3 bases: TGTGCCAGCGTAACAGGGGATCGGGTCGTCAATCAGCCCCAGCATTTT. The encoded protein is CASVTGDRVVNQPQHF.

This chain connects TRBV28 to TRBJ2-5; the D is unclear. Germline V lookup: CDR1 MDHEN, CDR2 SYDVKM. The CDR3 extends over 10 amino acids. The ends were cut back, 9 bases at V and 5 bases at J, with 7 bases in the middle. CDR3 in DNA: TGTGCCAGTAGGCGGGAGACCCAGTACTTC. It encodes CASRRETQYF.

This sequence joins TRBV5-1 and TRBJ2-5, with 7 nucleotides matching TRBD1. This CDR3 spans 16 amino acids. Losses at the gene ends were 0 bases for V and 3 bases for J; bases not matched to a gene: 8. Germline V CDR1 and CDR2: SGHRS, YFSETQ. CDR3 protein: CASSLAGTAREETQYF. Written as DNA, the CDR3 is TGCGCCAGCAGCTTGGCCGGGACAGCCCGGGAAGAGACCCAGTACTTC.

This chain connects TRBV27 to TRBJ2-5; 7 bases map to TRBD2. The CDR3 covers 17 residues. Trimming took 5 bases from V and 1 from J; bases not matched to a gene: 13. CDR1 and CDR2 from the germline V gene are MNHEY and SMNVEV (reference sequence). CDR3 sequence reads: CASSPLGGGPLQETQYF. For the CDR3, the DNA is TGTGCCAGCAGTCCTTTGGGGGGAGGGCCCCTCCAAGAGACCCAGTACTTC.

The chain is built from TRBV7-2 and TRBJ1-2, with 10 bases aligning to TRBD1. The CDR3 contains 16 residues. The V and J ends lost 1 base and 4 bases, in that order; junction bases with no gene match: 6. Germline lookup yields CDR1 SGHTA and CDR2 FQGNSA. In nucleotides, the CDR3 is TGTGCCAGCAGCTTAGGGCCCGGGACAGGGGTCTATGGCTACACCTTC. It translates to CASSLGPGTGVYGYTF.

This clone was seen just once. The CDR3 reads CASRTLNRVHEQYF. CDR3 nucleotide sequence: TGTGCCAGCAGAACCCTTAACAGGGTCCACGAGCAGTACTTC. The rearrangement joins TRBV6-5 to TRBJ2-7; possibly TRBD1 for D (6 bases). Trimming left V 6 bases short and J 5 bases short, with 17 bases between. Germline lookup yields CDR1 MNHEY and CDR2 SVGAGI. The CDR3 loop spans 14 amino acids.

This sequence joins TRBV11-3 and TRBJ2-2; weak D call: TRBD1 (6 bases). With 2 bases removed from V and 1 base from J, the gap between germline ends came to 8 bases. The CDR3 is 15 amino acids. Germline CDR1 reads SGHNT; CDR2 reads YENEEA. CDR3 amino acids: CASSLKTGNTGELFF. The CDR3 bases are TGTGCCAGCAGCTTAAAGACAGGGAACACCGGGGAGCTGTTTTTT. Combining the CDR3 with reference TRBV11-3 and TRBJ2-2 gives the whole variable domain EAGVVQSPRYKIIEKKQPVAFWCNPISGHNTLYWYLQNLGQGPELLIRYENEEAVDDSQLPKDRFSAERLKGVDSTLKIQPAELGDSAVYLCASSLKTGNTGELFFGEGSRLTVL.

The chain joins TRBV6-1 to TRBJ1-5; no clear D gene. This CDR3 is built from 12 residues. Trimming cost V 6 bases and J 4 bases, with 7 bases left between them. In germline, CDR1 is MNHNS, CDR2 SASEGT. CDR3 coding DNA: TGTGCCAGCAGGGGAGAGAATCAGCCCCAGCATTTT. Translating gives CASRGENQPQHF.

This chain links TRBV10-1 with TRBJ2-7; weak D call: TRBD2 (5 bases). Trimming stripped 3 bases from V and 2 bases from J, with 17 bases between. CDR1 is WNHNN, CDR2 SYGVQD, per germline (reference sequence). CDR3 length: 16 amino acids. The DNA for the CDR3 is TGCGCCAGCAGTGACCCCGGACGGGGAGATACCTACGAGCAGTACTTC. This sequence encodes CASSDPGRGDTYEQYF.

This clone was observed a few times. This rearrangement joins TRBV6-5 to TRBJ1-2; 7 nucleotides line up with TRBD1. The CDR3 totals 15 residues. The germline V gene encodes CDR1 MNHEY and CDR2 SVGAGI. With 1 base clipped from V and 2 bases from J, the junction kept 4 bases outside the gene matches. The CDR3, as DNA: TGTGCCAGCAGTTACTTTAACAGGGGAAACTATGGCTACACCTTC. It specifies CASSYFNRGNYGYTF.

The chain recombines TRBV20-1 with TRBJ1-2, with unresolved D. V lost 6 bases, J lost 7 bases, and 9 bases lay in between. CDR1 and CDR2 from the germline V gene are DFQATT and SNEGSKA (reference sequence). This CDR3 is built from 10 residues. The CDR3 loop is CSALASGYTF. CDR3 nucleotide sequence: TGCAGTGCCCTCGCTTCTGGCTACACCTTC.

V is TRBV5-1 and J is TRBJ2-7; the match to TRBD2 covers 12 bases. J gave up 4 bases and V 0 bases, and 14 bases lay outside the gene matches. Germline assignment: CDR1 SGHRS and CDR2 YFSETQ. The CDR3 runs 19 residues. Written as DNA, the CDR3 is TGCGCCAGCAGCTTGGGACTAGCGGGAGTACCCCAAAAGACTTACGAGCAGTACTTC. As protein: CASSLGLAGVPQKTYEQYF.

This chain connects TRBV2 to TRBJ2-3, with D perhaps TRBD2 (5 bases). CDR1 is SNHLY and CDR2 is FYNNEI in the germline V gene. The V end lost 5 bases, the J end lost 3 bases, and 12 bases lay between the germline ends. The CDR3 extends over 14 amino acids. CDR3 nucleotides: TGTGCCAGCAGTAGAGTTACGGGGACAGATACGCAGTATTTT. This translates into CASSRVTGTDTQYF.

This clone was counted once. The CDR3 DNA reads TGTGCCTGGAGTGAAGGGGGTCCCAACTATGGCTACACCTTC. Amino acid sequence: CAWSEGGPNYGYTF. The rearrangement uses TRBV30 and TRBJ1-2, with D possibly TRBD1 on 6 matching bases. The germline V and J ends were trimmed by 1 base and 2 bases, with 11 bases remaining between them. CDR1 and CDR2 from the germline V gene are GTSNPN and SVGIG (reference sequence). The CDR3 has 14 amino acids.

This chain joins TRBV30 and TRBJ1-4, with 7 bases fitting TRBD1. The CDR3 loop spans 14 amino acids. The V gene's germline CDR1 is GTSNPN and CDR2 SVGIG (reference sequence). Trimming at V came to 3 bases and at J to 5 bases, leaving 6 bases not matched to a gene. The CDR3 region has the DNA TGTGCCTGGAGACGGGGACAGCAAAATGAAAAACTGTTTTTT. Protein sequence: CAWRRGQQNEKLFF.